These 17 T cell receptor beta chains were all obtained from the same sample, sequenced in a study of T cells in Graves' hyperthyroidism and ophthalmopathy. What was amplified from RNA transcripts were TCR beta CDR3 regions. In the first-round RT-PCR of the TCR CDR3, the HTBI primer set was used. TCRdb reanalysed the multiplex PCR reads using MiXCR and keeps one entry per CDR3 protein. In the table there are more than 600,000 distinct CDR3 sequences, around 15% of which are singletons. The sequencing sample was made of blood. The receptor source for this set is a man aged 18 to 30 with Graves' hyperthyroidism.

This clonotype was detected ten times or more. The chain has TRBV29-1 and TRBJ2-7, with 14 bases fitting TRBD2. Germline-derived CDR1 and CDR2 are SQVTM and ANQGSEA. The junction had 7 bases not matched to a gene; V was cut back by 0 bases and J by 6 bases. The CDR3 spans 16 residues. Written as DNA, the CDR3 is TGCAGCGTTGAAGATCGACTAGCGGGAGGGCCCGTCGAGCAGTACTTC. Amino acids: CSVEDRLAGGPVEQYF.

The chain couples TRBV28 to TRBJ1-2; D ambiguous. The V gene lost 1 base and the J gene lost 8 bases, with 17 bases spanning the gap. The V gene's germline CDR1 is MDHEN and CDR2 SYDVKM. The CDR3 has 15 residues. In DNA, the CDR3 is TGTGCCAGCAGTTTATCGGTCGGCGGCCTCGAGGGCTACACCTTC. Encoded protein: CASSLSVGGLEGYTF.

This clonotype was detected ten times or more. This sequence joins TRBV28 and TRBJ2-1; 9 bases agree with TRBD2. Trimming at V came to 9 bases and at J to 6 bases, leaving 9 bases not matched to a gene. Germline CDR1 and CDR2: MDHEN and SYDVKM. CDR3 length equals 14 residues. The CDR3 DNA sequence: TGTGCCAGTGGGGGGATAGCGGGAGTCAATGAGCAGTTCTTC. This translates into CASGGIAGVNEQFF.

Ten or more counts support this clonotype. The J gene is TRBJ2-7, the V gene TRBV6-1; 7 bases map to TRBD1. From germline, CDR1 is MNHNS and CDR2 SASEGT. The CDR3 runs 15 residues. The trim removed 5 bases at V and 3 bases at J, leaving 10 bases unmatched. CDR3 in amino acids: CASSIGTYRGYEQYF. DNA for the CDR3: TGTGCCAGCAGTATCGGGACCTACAGGGGCTACGAGCAGTACTTC.

As to this clonotype: At one end the junction does not follow the germline gene, possibly because of a read error. The rearrangement uses TRBV7-3 and TRBJ2-3; 10 nucleotides align to TRBD2. This CDR3 region has 20 residues. Per the germline V gene, CDR1 is SGHTA and CDR2 is FQGTGA. The CDR3 spells CAGSLRTLLAGLSSTDTQYF. The CDR3 DNA sequence: TGTGCCGGCAGCTTACGGACGTTACTAGCGGGGCTTTCTAGCACAGATACGCAGTATTTT.

The V gene is TRBV29-1, the J gene TRBJ2-1; tentative D call: TRBD1 (6 bases). This CDR3 region has 12 residues. Deletions cut 5 bases from V and 4 bases from J, with 9 bases between. The V gene's germline CDR1 is SQVTM and CDR2 ANQGSEA. The CDR3 coding sequence is TGCAGCGTTCTAGGGGGTTACAATGAGCAGTTCTTC. It is translated as CSVLGGYNEQFF.

This chain uses TRBV29-1 with TRBJ2-2; TRBD1 agrees at 7 bases. The V gene's germline CDR1 is SQVTM and CDR2 ANQGSEA. V lost 6 bases and J lost 1; bases outside the gene matches: 8. The length of the CDR3 is 15 residues. CDR3 loop: CSVAPTGMNTGELFF. DNA for the CDR3: TGCAGCGTCGCACCGACAGGGATGAACACCGGGGAGCTGTTTTTT.

J is TRBJ2-3 and V is TRBV2; D is unclear. The CDR3 totals 12 residues. Trimming removed 3 bases from V and 11 bases from J, with 12 bases in between. CDR1 and CDR2 from the germline V gene are SNHLY and FYNNEI. CDR3 in DNA: TGTGCCAGCAGTGACGGACCCTGGGGGCAGTATTTT. Amino acid sequence: CASSDGPWGQYF.

The rearrangement links TRBV4-1 to TRBJ2-1; D perhaps matches TRBD1 (6 bases). This CDR3 has 16 amino acids. Trimming removed 3 bases from V and 7 bases from J, with 19 bases in between. In germline, CDR1 is MGHRA, CDR2 YSYEKL. CDR3 region: CASSHPKGELRNEQFF. In nucleotides, the CDR3 is TGCGCCAGCAGCCACCCTAAGGGGGAGCTGAGGAATGAGCAGTTCTTC.

This clonotype occurred a few times. The rearrangement links TRBV27 to TRBJ2-2; D is possibly TRBD2 (5 bases). The CDR3 has 15 amino acids. V was pared by 3 bases and J by 2 bases, with 10 bases between. CDR1 and CDR2 (germline): MNHEY, SMNVEV (reference sequence). CDR3 residues: CASSFELGNTGELFF. CDR3 in DNA: TGTGCCAGCAGTTTTGAACTAGGAAACACCGGGGAGCTGTTTTTT.

This sequence joins TRBV6-1 and TRBJ2-7, with D hard to call. V was shortened by 3 bases and J by 2 bases, with 8 bases between the two germline ends. In germline, CDR1 is MNHNS, CDR2 SASEGT. The length of the CDR3 is 13 residues. CDR3 DNA: TGTGCCAGCAGTGATGGGGTTCCCTACGAGCAGTACTTC. Amino acid sequence: CASSDGVPYEQYF.

The V gene is TRBV3-1, the J gene TRBJ2-7, with D maybe TRBD1 (6 bases). V shed 7 bases and J shed 0 bases, with 10 bases lying between them. CDR1 is LGHDT and CDR2 is YNNKEL in the germline V gene (reference sequence). CDR3 length: 13 residues. CDR3 sequence reads: CASTGQSSYEQYF. The CDR3 nucleotides are TGTGCCAGCACCGGACAGAGCTCCTACGAGCAGTACTTC.

There are many counts of this clonotype. This could be a read error, since a much larger clone is one nucleotide away. The chain links TRBV28 to TRBJ2-7; no clear D. CDR1 and CDR2 (germline): MDHEN, SYDVKM. This CDR3 is built from 12 residues. The germline V and J ends were trimmed by 3 bases and 1 base, with 4 bases remaining between them. CDR3 DNA: TGTGCCAGCAGTTTCTGGTCCTACGAGCAGTACTTC. Protein product: CASSFWSYEQYF.

About this clonotype itself: A much larger clone differs from this one at a single base, so this may be a read error. The chain links TRBV20-1 to TRBJ2-1; tentative D call: TRBD2 (6 bases). Per germline, CDR1 DFQATT and CDR2 SNEGSKA (reference sequence). V was cut by 5 bases and J by 8 bases, with 22 bases left in between. The CDR3 runs to 15 residues. This CDR3 is CSARGTALSLDEQFF. As DNA, the CDR3 is TGCAGTGCTCGCGGGACGGCTCTTTCCCTCGATGAGCAGTTCTTC.

This clonotype was counted a few times. The rearrangement uses TRBV15 and TRBJ2-7; the match to TRBD1 covers 7 bases. Germline V CDR1 and CDR2: LNHNV, YYDKDF (reference sequence). CDR3 size: 14 residues. V was clipped by 0 bases and J by 9 bases; unmatched bases: 8. The CDR3 DNA is TGTGCCACCAGCAGAGAAGGCAGGGGGTTCGCGCAGTACTTC. Translation: CATSREGRGFAQYF.

This clonotype was observed many times. The rearrangement uses TRBV2 and TRBJ1-1, with D maybe TRBD1 (5 bases). Germline CDR1 reads SNHLY; CDR2 reads FYNNEI. The length of the CDR3 is 13 residues. V lost 7 bases and J lost 0, with 9 bases in between. This CDR3 reads CASTSQVNTEAFF. CDR3 in DNA: TGTGCCAGCACTTCACAGGTGAACACTGAAGCTTTCTTT. The whole variable domain, remainder taken from reference TRBV2 and TRBJ1-1, is EPEVTQTPSHQVTQMGQEVILRCVPISNHLYFYWYRQILGQKVEFLVSFYNNEISEKSEIFDDQFSVERPDGSNFTLKIRSTKLEDSAMYFCASTSQVNTEAFFGQGTRLTVV.

The chain couples TRBV6-1 to TRBJ2-2; 7 bases match TRBD1. Trimming took 6 bases from V and 13 from J; bases not matched to a gene: 17. CDR3 size: 15 residues. CDR1 and CDR2 (germline): MNHNS, SASEGT. The CDR3 spells CASRLKTGPRAPLFF. The CDR3 DNA reads TGTGCCAGCAGGCTTAAGACAGGGCCCCGGGCTCCGCTGTTTTTT.